This TCR beta chain was documented in a study of beta chain features in type 1 diabetes (dated by TCRdb to 2016 to 2019). General notes on the study: Patients and healthy donors did not differ in mean age, gender distribution, total cell number or subset yield. A total of approximately 110,000,000 sorted cells were examined across all samples, and a strong correlation was observed between cell number per subset and RNA yield. The study compared TCRB repertoires of sorted circulating CD4+ T cell subsets between recently diagnosed type 1 diabetes patients and matched healthy donors. Naive and central memory subsets were obtained from all 28 donors, but regulatory and stem cell-like memory subsets were isolated from only 8 patients and roughly eight healthy donors.

Notes on this clone: Its cognate antigen has yet to be identified. No much larger clone exists at a distance of one base, and base qualities are not known.

A single peripheral blood draw of about 116 mL on average was collected from each donor into heparinised tubes. Naive, central memory, regulatory and stem cell-like memory CD4+ T cells were sorted on a BD FACSAria II using a panel including CD45RO, CCR7, CD25, CD127, CD95 and CD27. Purity was above 95% for every sorted population. PBMCs were isolated immediately by Lymphoprep density gradient centrifugation and stained directly without culture. To minimize batch effects, samples were stained and sorted in pairs, one healthy donor with one patient per experiment. Inclusive of the bounding cysteine and phenylalanine, the CDR3 is 14 residues long. Only CDR3 DNA remains: 42 bases, in frame from the first base. Looking up the germline V gene yields CDR1 MNHEY and CDR2 SVGAGI. The germline V end is reduced by 6 bases and the J end by 9 bases; junction bases left unmatched: 13. The research as a whole found: Naive, central memory and regulatory TCRB repertoires appeared more similar among patients than among healthy donors. Patients with type 1 diabetes made fewer insertions and deleted more nucleotides at VDJ recombination sites, implying thymic rearrangement abnormalities. Because small numbers of individuals were included in the HLA sub-analyses, any influence of HLA type on TCRB rearrangement was left unresolved. PCR may preferentially amplify shorter templates, but because patient and control samples were amplified and corrected together, any resulting skew would affect both groups equally. Because cDNA was sequenced instead of genomic DNA, activated cells with high expression could be over-represented, although the groups did not differ in activation or CD3 levels. A moderate but significant shortening of TCRB CDR3 length was observed in type 1 diabetes patients in all four CD4+ subsets.

The entire isolated RNA was reverse transcribed using the High Capacity cDNA Reverse Transcription Kit, and thus expressed TCRB transcripts were sequenced. Deep immunoSEQ sequencing was performed on naive, central memory and regulatory T cell samples, with an average of approximately 4 million total reads per sample. Sorted cells were lysed in RLT buffer and RNA was extracted with DNase-treated RNeasy Micro or Mini kits, depending on cell number. Each cell subset was processed separately to prevent cross-contamination, with patient and healthy donor samples processed together. Using the immunoSEQ multiplex PCR, TCRB sequences were amplified from cDNA into 87-bp fragments spanning the CDR3 region. The amplicons were sequenced using the Illumina HiSeq platform. On the study's bioinformatics: Synthetic template baselines were used to correct PCR bias computationally, reads within Hamming distance 2 were collapsed together, and singletons that could not be merged were discarded. By aligning reads against IMGT, V, D and J genes, CDR3 length, and insertions or deletions at six rearrangement sites were assigned. Within each subset, clonotype counts were normalized to the number of sorted cells before true diversity and Gini coefficients were calculated with the tcR R package. The overlap coefficient, calculated on TCRB nucleotide sequences, was used to measure repertoire sharing. The table was pulled from immuneACCESS by TCRdb, which kept in-frame rearrangements only. Such tables lose some clones; where checked, under half of the loss comes from unresolved V genes, and the rest has no known cause. V and J calls and clone size come straight from that table; D and trimming were deduced from the DNA. This sample comprises 310,000 or so clones, less than 9.5% of them detected only once. The ten largest account for 0.44% of the sample.

Recombination joined TRBV6-5 with TRBJ1-1; 7 of the junction bases match TRBD1. The sample comprised central memory CD4+ T cells from blood. This clonotype was obtained from a woman aged 18-35 years in good health. The CDR3 region reads CASRDQTGSTQAFF. Here is the DNA: TGTGCCAGCAGAGACCAGACAGGGTCTACCCAAGCTTTCTTT.